This record looks at one TCR beta chain sequence and its context. Antigen: not known. Method: immunoSEQ multiplex PCR; TCRdb's copy keeps in-frame clones and lacks some. The sample gives tens of thousands of clones, roughly 80% of which show up once; approximately 5% is in the top ten. This specimen comes from a study of a mutant IDH1 vaccine in newly diagnosed glioma. Documented time point: week 35, safety follow-up. Doses consisted of 300 ug of mutant IDH1 20-mer peptide each, paired with topical imiquimod. This TCR derives from a man in his forties with glioma. Specimen: PBMCs, collected from a glioma patient whose treatment included an IDH1 peptide vaccine.

CDR3 amino acids: CASHGGGNQPQHF. CDR3 DNA: TGTGCCAGCCACGGCGGGGGCAATCAGCCCCAGCATTTT. The J gene is TRBJ1-5, the V gene TRBV6-5, with unresolved D. Trimming removed 8 bases at V and 2 bases at J, with 10 bases between. The CDR3 runs to 13 residues. Germline CDR1 is MNHEY and CDR2 is SVGAGI.